These 18 T cell receptor beta chains were all obtained from the same sample, sequenced in a study of T cells in Graves' hyperthyroidism and ophthalmopathy. Authors of the study amplified TCR beta CDR3 regions from RNA transcripts. RT-PCR in the first round (using the HTBI primer set) targeted the TCR CDR3. MiXCR, run by TCRdb on the multiplex PCR reads, gives a single entry per CDR3 protein. The profile shows over 400,000 distinct CDR3 sequences, 14% to 15% of them singletons. Specimen: blood. These receptors all come from a young man with Graves' ophthalmopathy.

The chain joins TRBV9 to TRBJ2-3; 10 bases are shared with TRBD2. The V segment lost 0 bases and the J segment 6 bases; nucleotides outside the gene matches: 7. This CDR3 spans 16 amino acids. The V gene's germline CDR1 is SGDLS and CDR2 YYNGEE. The CDR3, as DNA: TGTGCCAGCAGCGTAGGGCAACTAGCGGGATCTGATACGCAGTATTTT. Protein sequence: CASSVGQLAGSDTQYF.

This clonotype was seen repeatedly, ten times or more. CDR3 protein: CASSVGGTSGSNYNEQFF. The CDR3 DNA sequence: TGTGCCAGCAGCGTTGGGGGGACTAGCGGGAGTAACTACAATGAGCAGTTCTTC. The chain employs TRBV9 and TRBJ2-1, with TRBD2 matching over 14 bases. CDR1 SGDLS and CDR2 YYNGEE come from the germline V gene. The CDR3 length is 18 residues. The ends lost 2 bases at V and 3 bases at J; junction bases unmatched: 7.

This clonotype was seen many times. The chain links TRBV7-6 to TRBJ2-7; a weak D match, TRBD2 (6 bases). The CDR3 totals 13 residues. The V gene lost 4 bases and the J gene lost 2 bases, with 9 bases spanning the gap. Germline V gives CDR1 SGHVS, CDR2 FNYEAQ. The CDR3 nucleotides are TGTGCCAGCAGCTGGGGGGAGGCCTACGAGCAGTACTTC. It translates to CASSWGEAYEQYF.

In this sample, this clonotype turned up a few times. The rearrangement links TRBV11-2 to TRBJ2-5, with 7 nucleotides matching TRBD1. V lost 5 bases to trimming and J lost 2 bases; unmatched junction nucleotides: 8. Germline CDR1 is SGHAT and CDR2 is FQNNGV. There are 15 residues in the CDR3. CDR3 in amino acids: CASSPQGTEQETQYF. The CDR3 DNA is TGTGCCAGCAGCCCACAGGGGACGGAGCAAGAGACCCAGTACTTC.

This clonotype was recorded many times. This sequence joins TRBV12-3 or TRBV12-4 and TRBJ2-1; possibly TRBD1 for D (7 bases). Trimming took 6 bases from V and 7 from J, leaving 13 bases between them. This CDR3 region has 13 residues. CDR3 loop: CASSPQGRNEQFF. CDR3 nucleotides: TGTGCCAGCAGCCCACAGGGGAGGAATGAGCAGTTCTTC.

The chain joins TRBV19 to TRBJ2-7; 7 bases are shared with TRBD1. This CDR3 has 15 residues. The ends lost 4 bases at V and 4 bases at J; junction bases unmatched: 10. Germline CDR1 LNHDA, CDR2 SQIVND (reference sequence). The CDR3 region is CASSNETGWDYEQYF. The CDR3 bases are TGTGCCAGTAGTAATGAGACAGGGTGGGATTACGAGCAGTACTTC.

This clonotype was seen repeatedly, ten times or more. The chain has TRBV4-1 and TRBJ2-3; no definite D call. The length of the CDR3 is 12 residues. Trimming cost V 4 bases and J 4 bases, with 6 bases left between them. The germline V gene has CDR1 MGHRA and CDR2 YSYEKL. In DNA, the CDR3 is TGCGCCAGCAGCCTCCAGTCAGATACGCAGTATTTT. Encoded protein: CASSLQSDTQYF.

The table lists this clonotype with a count of one. This chain links TRBV18 with TRBJ2-1, with 8 bases lining up with TRBD2. Germline V gives CDR1 KGHSH, CDR2 LQKENI. The CDR3 has 15 residues. The trim removed 6 bases at V and 2 bases at J, leaving 6 bases unmatched. The CDR3 nucleotides read TGTGCCAGCTCGCAAGCGGGAGCCGCCTACAATGAGCAGTTCTTC. Amino acid sequence: CASSQAGAAYNEQFF.

This clonotype showed up many times. The gene calls are TRBV6-6 and TRBJ2-7, with a possible D match to TRBD1 (5 bases). Trimming shortened V by 1 base and J by 5 bases, and 24 bases separated the two germline ends. The CDR3 runs to 18 residues. Germline V gives CDR1 MNHNY, CDR2 SVGAGI (reference sequence). The CDR3 DNA is TGTGCCAGCAGTTACTTCAGTTACGTCAGGGTGGCTACCCACGAGCAGTACTTC. Translating gives CASSYFSYVRVATHEQYF.

This clonotype was seen at least ten times. This chain uses TRBV3-1 with TRBJ2-7; D remains unclear. Per the germline V gene, CDR1 is LGHDT and CDR2 is YNNKEL (reference sequence). The CDR3 length is 15 residues. V was cut by 1 base and J by 2 bases, with 12 bases left in between. The CDR3 bases are TGTGCCAGCAGCCAAGGCTATGTGGGGACCTACGAGCAGTACTTC. It specifies CASSQGYVGTYEQYF.

This clonotype was detected ten times or more. The chain has TRBV28 and TRBJ1-3, with unresolved D. Trimming left V 4 bases short and J 1 base short, with 14 bases between. The length of the CDR3 is 16 residues. The germline CDR1 and CDR2 sequences are MDHEN and SYDVKM. CDR3: CASSSPVGLSGNTIYF. CDR3 coding DNA: TGTGCCAGCAGTTCCCCAGTGGGGTTGTCTGGAAACACCATATATTTT.

This clonotype has ten or more counts. The J gene is TRBJ2-7, the V gene TRBV7-9; D gene unclear. The CDR3 totals 14 residues. Germline V gives CDR1 SEHNR, CDR2 FQNEAQ (reference sequence). Trimming took off 5 bases at V and 3 bases at J, with 14 bases between the two ends. In DNA, the CDR3 is TGTGCCAGCAGCCCAACCAACACCGTCTACGAGCAGTACTTC. Protein product: CASSPTNTVYEQYF.

The chain is built from TRBV2 and TRBJ2-3, with 11 bases that match TRBD2. Trimming removed 6 bases from V and 2 bases from J; junction bases left unmatched: 10. CDR3 length: 17 amino acids. Germline V lookup: CDR1 SNHLY, CDR2 FYNNEI. CDR3 coding DNA: TGTGCCAGCAGCTCCCGGACTAGCGGGTCGTACACAGATACGCAGTATTTT. Translation gives CASSSRTSGSYTDTQYF.

This chain uses TRBV5-1 with TRBJ2-1; 7 nucleotides line up with TRBD2. V lost 0 bases, J lost 10 bases, and 16 bases stayed unmatched. Germline V gives CDR1 SGHRS, CDR2 YFSETQ. This CDR3 has 17 residues. As DNA, the CDR3 is TGCGCCAGCAGCTTGGCCCCATCTAGCGGACCCAACCGCGAGCAGTTCTTC. It codes for CASSLAPSSGPNREQFF.

This chain uses TRBV7-2 with TRBJ1-2, with 9 bases identical to TRBD1. The CDR3 length is 15 residues. V lost 4 bases to trimming and J lost 5 bases; unmatched junction nucleotides: 8. The germline gives CDR1 SGHTA, CDR2 FQGNSA. Here the CDR3 reads CASSSPGQGIYGYTF. The CDR3 DNA reads TGTGCCAGCAGCTCGCCGGGACAGGGCATTTATGGCTACACCTTC.

The chain uses TRBV25-1 and TRBJ2-1, with D perhaps matching TRBD1 (6 bases). V was clipped by 7 bases and J by 3 bases, with 7 bases between them. In germline, CDR1 is MGHDK, CDR2 SYGVNS. CDR3 size: 12 residues. In DNA form, the CDR3 reads TGTGCCAGCAAGGACAGCTACAATGAGCAGTTCTTC. Its protein product is CASKDSYNEQFF.

There are many counts of this clonotype. CDR3 bases: TGTGCCAGCGTCAAGGGACAGGTTTTGGCGCCCCAGCATTTT. It yields the protein CASVKGQVLAPQHF. The J gene is TRBJ1-5, the V gene TRBV6-1; 8 bases line up with TRBD1. There are 14 residues in the CDR3. CDR1 and CDR2 from the germline V gene are MNHNS and SASEGT. The J segment lost 9 bases and the V segment lost 8 bases, leaving 12 bases of the junction unmatched.

This clonotype was seen repeatedly, ten times or more. The rearrangement uses TRBV9 and TRBJ2-1, with 10 bases matching TRBD2. CDR3 length: 15 amino acids. Per the germline V gene, CDR1 is SGDLS and CDR2 is YYNGEE. Trimming took 0 bases from V and 6 from J; bases not matched to a gene: 3. This CDR3 is CASSVEASGSNEQFF. The CDR3 DNA sequence: TGTGCCAGCAGCGTAGAGGCTAGCGGGAGCAATGAGCAGTTCTTC.